This T cell receptor beta chain was captured by sequencing in a study of blood T cell repertoires in COVID-19 (dated by TCRdb to the early 2020s). For the wider study: Samples from collaborators originated in the United States, Italy and Spain and spanned both the acute and convalescent phases of COVID-19. The dataset comprised deeply sampled blood TCRbeta repertoires from subjects exposed to, actively infected with, or recovered from COVID-19. The samples were drawn from the first 160 participants of the ongoing ImmuneRACE study and from more than 1,000 subjects provided by 6 global collaborators. The prospective study material was composed of cDNA or gDNA derived from T cells, B-cell-depleted T cells, or PBMCs. Where HLA class I and class II types were available, the types were taken from metadata supplied by the sample provider, not from assay-based typing. The repertoires were made available in a free public database intended to serve as a resource for research on the immune response to SARS-CoV-2. The sample metadata nearly always contained a de-identified subject ID, COVID-19 status, age in years and sex.

TCRbeta CDR3 regions were amplified from genomic DNA by means of the immunoSEQ Assay, a bias-controlled multiplex PCR. Per the authors' processing: The number of nucleated cells in each sample was estimated by amplification of reference gene primers within the assay. To quantify the absolute abundance of each unique TCRbeta CDR3 rearrangement, sequence reads were collapsed and filtered. For each sample, productive Simpson clonality was calculated as the square root of Simpson's diversity index over productive rearrangements. Drawn from immuneACCESS, this table holds only the in-frame rearrangements with V and J called that TCRdb kept. Clones are partly lost; checked studies trace under half to an unresolved V gene and leave the rest unexplained. V and J calls and clone size are copied from that table; D and trimming were computed from the DNA. A total of 150,000 or so clones appear in this sample, approximately 90% of them only once. The ten largest clones represent 20% to 30% of the sample.

The collaborating institutions used their own protocols to collect whole blood in K2EDTA tubes. For TCRbeta analysis, collaborator samples were shipped as frozen whole blood, as isolated PBMCs, or as DNA extracted from either sample type. To note about this clone: No antigen is known for it. Within one base of it there is no much larger clone, and no base qualities were kept.

Here is what the overall study found, with its caveats: How much clinical and demographic metadata was included differed by source and by participant, and the metadata was provided uncurated.

CDR1 and CDR2 are read off the germline V gene as SNHLY and FYNNEI. The CDR3 numbers 20 residues from cysteine through phenylalanine. Here the CDR3 DNA is all that survives: 60 bases in frame from base 1. After removal of 10 bases from V and 0 bases from J, the junction retains 20 bases not matched to a gene. The chain couples TRBV2 to TRBJ2-6; a stretch of 8 junction bases matches TRBD1. The sample was peripheral blood. The clonotype originates from a man between 60 and 70 years old with acute or convalescent COVID-19. The sequenced DNA: TGTGCCACCCCGAGGACAGGGTTCTCGGTTCTGGGCTCTGGGGCCAACGTCCTGACTTTC. This translates into CATPRTGFSVLGSGANVLTF.